Listed below are T cell receptor beta chains from one sample, sequenced in a study of cytomegalovirus exposure and HLA in healthy donors. This table comes from immunoSEQ multiplex PCR, and its TCRdb copy is limited to in-frame clones, with some not included. The sample shows tens of thousands of clones, about 95% of them seen only once. Source material: PBMCs. Receptors were obtained from a woman younger than 30 in good health and CMV-seronegative. Each CDR3 is given with its conserved first and last residue. D genes are given only for firm matches. Clone size appears in some rows only: once, few, many, or a class for an expanded clone.

- | few | TRBJ1-2 | TRBV6-6 | CASSYSSRPQDGYTF | TGTGCCAGCAGTTACTCTTCCAGGCCCCAAGATGGCTACACCTTC
TRBD2 | - | TRBJ2-2 | TRBV30 | CAWSRARTSGRGAGELFF | TGTGCCTGGAGTCGGGCCCGGACTAGCGGGAGAGGGGCCGGGGAGCTGTTTTTT
- | - | TRBJ2-5 | TRBV11-2 | CASSLGPGVVETQYF | TGTGCCAGCAGCTTAGGGCCAGGGGTGGTAGAGACCCAGTACTTC
TRBD1 | - | TRBJ1-2 | TRBV29-1 | CSVWGTVYGYTF | TGCAGCGTTTGGGGGACAGTCTATGGCTACACCTTC
- | - | TRBJ1-2 | TRBV28 | CASSESSGGYTF | TGTGCCAGCAGTGAAAGCTCGGGTGGCTACACCTTC
- | - | TRBJ1-1 | TRBV5-3 | CARSLEKPNTEAFF | TGTGCCAGAAGCTTGGAAAAGCCGAACACTGAAGCTTTCTTT
- | - | TRBJ1-2 | TRBV4-1 | CASSQPAFRGLRGYTF | TGCGCCAGCAGCCAACCCGCGTTTAGGGGCCTTCGGGGCTACACCTTC
- | - | TRBJ2-3 | TRBV4-3 | CASSQSPTGLGTDTQYF | TGCGCCAGCAGCCAATCTCCCACAGGGTTGGGGACAGATACGCAGTATTTT
TRBD2 | - | TRBJ2-1 | TRBV6-5 | CASSYVASGRYEQFF | TGTGCCAGCAGTTACGTGGCTAGCGGGAGATATGAGCAGTTCTTC
TRBD1 | - | TRBJ2-3 | TRBV5-6 | CASSSTGTGPLGDTQYF | TGTGCCAGCAGCTCCACCGGGACAGGGCCCCTGGGAGATACGCAGTATTTT
TRBD2 | - | TRBJ2-7 | TRBV6-5 | CASSYQGTSGPYEQYF | TGTGCCAGCAGTTACCAAGGGACTAGCGGACCCTACGAGCAGTACTTC
TRBD1 | once | TRBJ2-7 | TRBV11-1 | CASSLLSGTGHYEQYF | TGTGCCAGCAGCTTACTTTCCGGGACAGGGCACTACGAGCAGTACTTC
TRBD2 | - | TRBJ2-1 | TRBV7-9 | CASSPNPGLAGPGGEQFF | TGTGCCAGCAGCCCCAACCCGGGACTAGCGGGGCCCGGGGGTGAGCAGTTCTTC
- | - | TRBJ2-3 | TRBV27 | CASRAAGTDTQYF | TGTGCCAGCCGCGCAGCAGGGACAGATACGCAGTATTTT
- | - | TRBJ1-1 | TRBV30 | CAWSWGGTEAFF | TGTGCCTGGAGCTGGGGGGGGACTGAAGCTTTCTTT
TRBD2 | - | TRBJ2-5 | TRBV7-2 | CASSARTSSPQETQYF | TGTGCCAGCAGCGCCAGGACTAGTTCTCCTCAAGAGACCCAGTACTTC
TRBD2 | - | TRBJ2-1 | TRBV27 | CASSLTGGAYNEQFF | TGTGCCAGCAGTTTAACGGGGGGGGCCTACAATGAGCAGTTCTTC
TRBD1 | once | TRBJ2-5 | TRBV6-6 | CASSYGTVGETQYF | TGTGCCAGCAGTTACGGGACAGTGGGAGAGACCCAGTACTTC
- | - | TRBJ2-2 | TRBV9 | CASSVVSGGELFF | TGTGCCAGCAGCGTAGTTAGCGGCGGGGAGCTGTTTTTT
TRBD1 | - | TRBJ1-1 | TRBV25-1 | CASTQTGVNTEAFF | TGTGCCAGCACCCAGACAGGGGTGAACACTGAAGCTTTCTTT
- | - | TRBJ2-7 | TRBV9 | CASSVGGLSYEQYF | TGTGCCAGCAGCGTGGGCGGACTATCCTACGAGCAGTACTTC
- | - | TRBJ2-2 | TRBV9 | CASNLGGNPNTGELFF | TGTGCCAGCAACCTGGGAGGCAACCCGAACACCGGGGAGCTGTTTTTT
TRBD2 | - | TRBJ2-7 | TRBV27 | CASSPTSASYEQYF | TGTGCCAGCAGCCCCACTAGCGCCTCCTACGAGCAGTACTTC
- | - | TRBJ2-1 | TRBV29-1 | CSAGPLAEQFF | TGCAGCGCGGGCCCCCTAGCGGAGCAGTTCTTC
TRBD2 | - | TRBJ2-3 | TRBV5-4 | CASSSTSGGGTQYF | TGTGCCAGCAGCTCGACTAGCGGGGGAGGCACGCAGTATTTT
- | - | TRBJ1-5 | TRBV6-1 | CASRGQGRQPQHF | TGTGCCAGCAGGGGGCAGGGTCGTCAGCCCCAGCATTTT
- | - | TRBJ1-3 | TRBV28 | CASSPGYSGNTIYF | TGTGCCAGCAGCCCAGGTTACTCTGGAAACACCATATATTTT
- | - | TRBJ1-2 | TRBV7-3 | CASSPDRNYGYTF | TGTGCCAGCAGCCCCGACAGAAACTATGGCTACACCTTC
- | - | TRBJ2-7 | TRBV6-6 | CASRRLEDSPYEQYF | TGTGCCAGCAGACGCCTCGAGGACAGCCCCTACGAGCAGTACTTC
TRBD1 | - | TRBJ2-4 | TRBV30 | CAWSPGQGRNIQYF | TGTGCCTGGAGCCCGGGACAGGGCAGAAACATTCAGTACTTC
TRBD1 | once | TRBJ2-5 | TRBV5-1 | CASSRDRGRETQYF | TGCGCCAGCAGTCGGGACAGGGGGCGAGAGACCCAGTACTTC
TRBD2 | - | TRBJ2-5 | TRBV6-5 | CASSYSLAGGGETQYF | TGTGCCAGCAGTTACTCGCTAGCGGGGGGTGGAGAGACCCAGTACTTC
TRBD2 | - | TRBJ2-3 | TRBV13 | CASSLAAGGPTDTQYF | TGTGCCAGCAGCTTAGCCGCGGGAGGGCCGACAGATACGCAGTATTTT
TRBD1 | - | TRBJ2-2 | TRBV30 | CAWSRHDRVGGELFF | TGTGCCTGGAGCCGGCACGACAGGGTTGGGGGGGAGCTGTTTTTT
TRBD2 | once | TRBJ2-3 | TRBV7-3 | CASSPGGGPTDTQYF | TGTGCCAGCAGCCCCGGGGGGGGGCCCACAGATACGCAGTATTTT
TRBD1 | once | TRBJ1-4 | TRBV29-1 | CSTQQGAGEKLFF | TGCAGCACCCAGCAGGGGGCCGGGGAAAAACTGTTTTTT
- | - | TRBJ1-2 | TRBV6-1 | CASTQDSRAHYGYTF | TGTGCCAGCACACAGGATTCCCGGGCCCACTATGGCTACACCTTC
TRBD2 | - | TRBJ2-1 | TRBV7-8 | CASSSGLAGHNEQFF | TGTGCCAGCAGCTCCGGACTAGCGGGACACAATGAGCAGTTCTTC
- | - | TRBJ1-5 | TRBV9 | CASSGTGNSNQPQHF | TGTGCCAGCAGCGGCACAGGGAATAGCAATCAGCCCCAGCATTTT
TRBD1 | - | TRBJ2-7 | TRBV7-9 | CASSPSWGQGEYEQYF | TGTGCCAGCAGCCCCAGTTGGGGACAGGGCGAATACGAGCAGTACTTC
- | - | TRBJ2-4 | TRBV5-6 | CASSATLPTDIQYF | TGTGCCAGCAGCGCCACACTCCCCACAGATATTCAGTACTTC
TRBD2 | - | TRBJ2-5 | TRBV4-1 | CASSQGLAGVGTQYF | TGCGCCAGCAGCCAAGGTCTAGCGGGAGTTGGGACCCAGTACTTC
TRBD1 | - | TRBJ1-1 | TRBV7-9 | CASSLTRQGGTEAFF | TGTGCCAGCAGCCTTACCCGACAGGGGGGGACTGAAGCTTTCTTT
- | medium-sized | TRBJ2-6 | TRBV4-3 | CASSQDGSSGANVLTF | TGCGCCAGCAGCCAAGATGGGAGCTCTGGGGCCAACGTCCTGACTTTC
TRBD2 | - | TRBJ2-2 | TRBV11-3 | CASSWAGRDTGELFF | TGTGCCAGCAGCTGGGCAGGGAGGGACACCGGGGAGCTGTTTTTT